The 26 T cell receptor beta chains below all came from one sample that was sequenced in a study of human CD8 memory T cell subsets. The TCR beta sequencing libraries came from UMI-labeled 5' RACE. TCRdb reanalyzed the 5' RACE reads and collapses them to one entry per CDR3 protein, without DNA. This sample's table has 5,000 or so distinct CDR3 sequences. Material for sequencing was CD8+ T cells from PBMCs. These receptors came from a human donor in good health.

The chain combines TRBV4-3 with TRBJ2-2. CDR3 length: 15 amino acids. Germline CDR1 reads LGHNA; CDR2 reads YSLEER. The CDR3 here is CASSQDPANTGELFF.

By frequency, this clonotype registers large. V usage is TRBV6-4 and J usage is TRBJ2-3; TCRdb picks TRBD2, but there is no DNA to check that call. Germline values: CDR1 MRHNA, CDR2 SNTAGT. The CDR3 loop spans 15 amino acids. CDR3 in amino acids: CASSDSTSDTDTQYF.

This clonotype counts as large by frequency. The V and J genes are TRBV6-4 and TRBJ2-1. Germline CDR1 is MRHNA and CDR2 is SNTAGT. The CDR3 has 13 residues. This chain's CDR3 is CASSDSNENEQFF.

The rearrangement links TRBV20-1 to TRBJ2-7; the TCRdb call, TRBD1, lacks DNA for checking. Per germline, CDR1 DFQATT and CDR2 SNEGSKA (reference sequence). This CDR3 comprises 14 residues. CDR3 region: CSARGDRVEHEQYF.

The CDR3 spells CSARDTGSSYNEQFF. The chain links TRBV20-1 to TRBJ2-1; TCRdb's D call of TRBD1 is untestable without DNA. The length of the CDR3 is 15 residues. Germline assignment: CDR1 DFQATT and CDR2 SNEGSKA (reference sequence).

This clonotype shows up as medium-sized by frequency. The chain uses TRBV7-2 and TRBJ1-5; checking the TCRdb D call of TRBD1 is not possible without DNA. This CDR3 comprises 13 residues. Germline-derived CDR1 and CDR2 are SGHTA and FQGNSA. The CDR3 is CASGTGGRQPQHF.

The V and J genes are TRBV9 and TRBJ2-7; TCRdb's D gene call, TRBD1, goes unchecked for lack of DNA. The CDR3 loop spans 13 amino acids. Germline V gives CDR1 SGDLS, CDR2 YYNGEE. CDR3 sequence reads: CASSAGTGYEQYF.

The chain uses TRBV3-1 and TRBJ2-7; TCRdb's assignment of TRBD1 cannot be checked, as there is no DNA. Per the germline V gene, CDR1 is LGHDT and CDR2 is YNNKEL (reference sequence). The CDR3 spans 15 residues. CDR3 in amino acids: CASSQGVRTGDEQYF.

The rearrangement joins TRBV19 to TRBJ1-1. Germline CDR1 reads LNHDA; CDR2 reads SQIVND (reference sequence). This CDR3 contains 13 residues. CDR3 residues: CASLREGNTEAFF.

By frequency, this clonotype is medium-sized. The CDR3 reads CSVEPGTSGRVGESTDTQYF. This chain links TRBV29-1 with TRBJ2-3; with no DNA, the TCRdb D assignment of TRBD2 cannot be verified. The germline V gene encodes CDR1 SQVTM and CDR2 ANQGSEA. This CDR3 is built from 20 residues.

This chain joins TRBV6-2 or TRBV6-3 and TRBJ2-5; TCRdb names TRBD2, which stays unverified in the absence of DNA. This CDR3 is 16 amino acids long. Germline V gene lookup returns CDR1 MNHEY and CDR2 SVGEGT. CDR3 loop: CASSPLAGANQETQYF.

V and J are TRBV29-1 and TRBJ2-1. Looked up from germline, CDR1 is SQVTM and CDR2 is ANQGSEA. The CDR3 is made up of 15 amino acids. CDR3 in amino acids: CSVDFGSSSYNEQFF.

The CDR3 sequence is CSARQGTYEQYF. V usage is TRBV20-1 and J usage is TRBJ2-7; TCRdb indicates TRBD1, and absent DNA this call remains unverified. The V gene's germline CDR1 is DFQATT and CDR2 SNEGSKA (reference sequence). The CDR3 has 12 residues.

The CDR3 protein is CASRNPDDEQYF. The chain uses TRBV6-6 and TRBJ2-7. CDR3 length equals 12 residues. Germline CDR1 reads MNHNY; CDR2 reads SVGAGI (reference sequence).

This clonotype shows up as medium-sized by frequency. CDR3 residues: CSARDHGRDTGELFF. The chain couples TRBV20-1 to TRBJ2-2; the D call from TCRdb, TRBD2, cannot be confirmed without DNA. This CDR3 spans 15 amino acids. Germline CDR1 is DFQATT and CDR2 is SNEGSKA (reference sequence).

CDR3 in amino acids: CASRRTGEMSSPLHF. The gene calls are TRBV28 and TRBJ1-6; TCRdb outputs TRBD1, but without DNA this stays unchecked. Per germline, CDR1 MDHEN and CDR2 SYDVKM. CDR3 length equals 15 residues.

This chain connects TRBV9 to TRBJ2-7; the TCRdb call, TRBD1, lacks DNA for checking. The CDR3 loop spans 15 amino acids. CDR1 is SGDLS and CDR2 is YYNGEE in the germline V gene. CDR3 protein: CASSVDAGESYEQYF.

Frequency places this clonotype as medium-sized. CDR3 sequence: CASSPSSGTGNEKLFF. The chain has TRBV4-2 and TRBJ1-4; TCRdb's D gene call, TRBD1, goes unchecked for lack of DNA. This CDR3 region has 16 residues. Germline V lookup: CDR1 LGHNA, CDR2 YNFKEQ.

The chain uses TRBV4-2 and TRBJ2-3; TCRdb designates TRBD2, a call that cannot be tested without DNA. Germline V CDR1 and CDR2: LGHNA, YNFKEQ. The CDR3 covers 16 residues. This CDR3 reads CASSQGGDSYTDTQYF.

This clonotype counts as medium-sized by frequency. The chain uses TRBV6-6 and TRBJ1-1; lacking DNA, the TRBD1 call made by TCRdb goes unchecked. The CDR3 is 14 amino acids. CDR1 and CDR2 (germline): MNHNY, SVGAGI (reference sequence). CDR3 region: CASSFEGGNTEAFF.

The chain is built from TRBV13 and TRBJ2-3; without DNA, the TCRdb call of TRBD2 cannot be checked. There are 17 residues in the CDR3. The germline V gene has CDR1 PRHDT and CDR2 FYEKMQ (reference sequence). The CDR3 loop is CASSLDSGRVGADTQYF.

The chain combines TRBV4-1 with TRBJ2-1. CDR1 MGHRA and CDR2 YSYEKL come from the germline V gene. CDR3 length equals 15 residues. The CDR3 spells CASSQALETYNEQFF.

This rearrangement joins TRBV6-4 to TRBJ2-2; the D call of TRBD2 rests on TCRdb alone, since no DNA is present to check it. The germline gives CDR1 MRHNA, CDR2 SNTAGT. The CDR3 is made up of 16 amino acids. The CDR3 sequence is CASSELAGGATGELFF.

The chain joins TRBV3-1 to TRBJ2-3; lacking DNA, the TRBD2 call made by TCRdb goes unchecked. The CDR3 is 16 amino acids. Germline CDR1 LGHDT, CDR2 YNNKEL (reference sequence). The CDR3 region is CASSQDLALLGDTQYF.

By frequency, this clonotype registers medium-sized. The CDR3 spells CSARGRGDTEAFF. The chain has TRBV20-1 and TRBJ1-1; the TCRdb call, TRBD1, lacks DNA for checking. In germline, CDR1 is DFQATT, CDR2 SNEGSKA (reference sequence). The CDR3 consists of 13 residues.

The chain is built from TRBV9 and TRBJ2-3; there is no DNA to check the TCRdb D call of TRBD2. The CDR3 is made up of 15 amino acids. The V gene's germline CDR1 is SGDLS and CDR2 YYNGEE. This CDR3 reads CASSLEGGFGDTQYF.